This T cell receptor (beta chain) emerged from a study of shared clonotypes between healthy human individuals. General study results and limits: About 5% was the fraction of naive CD4 clonotypes found shared across four donors.

Genomic DNA from each subset was divided evenly over several immunoSEQ plates. In the authors' workflow: There were no quality scores in the junction-only immunoSEQ sequences, so filtering differed. Libraries were prepared by immunoSEQ multiplex PCR; TCRdb keeps only in-frame clonotypes and omits some of them. V and J calls and clone size are copied from that table; D and trimming were computed from the DNA. The sample contains some 2 million clones, roughly 94% of which appear only once. Free of recent acute infections or vaccinations, the donors were healthy HIV-negative adults. CDR1 SQVTM and CDR2 ANQGSEA come from the germline V gene. V lost 2 bases and J 2 bases, leaving 8 bases between the germline ends. CDR3 length: 13 residues. Of note for this clone: The antigen is undetermined.

Sequenced sample: naive CD4+ T cells sorted from blood. Subset defined: CD45RA+ positively selected. The receptor's source is a man aged 18-30 years in good health. The chain recombines TRBV29-1 with TRBJ2-3; D gene ambiguous. CDR3 sequence (DNA): TGCAGCGTTGAAAGTCAGTCCACAGATACGCAGTATTTT. The encoded protein is CSVESQSTDTQYF.